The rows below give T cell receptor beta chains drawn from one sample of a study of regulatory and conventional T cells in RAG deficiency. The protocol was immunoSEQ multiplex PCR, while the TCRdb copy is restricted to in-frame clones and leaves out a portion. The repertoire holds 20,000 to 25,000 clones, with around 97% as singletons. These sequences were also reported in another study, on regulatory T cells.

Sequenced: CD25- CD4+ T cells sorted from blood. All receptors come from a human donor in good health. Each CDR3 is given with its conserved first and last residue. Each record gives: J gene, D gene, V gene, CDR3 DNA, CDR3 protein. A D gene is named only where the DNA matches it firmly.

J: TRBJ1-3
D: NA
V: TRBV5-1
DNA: TGCGCCAGCAGCTTGGACAGGGCCGCCACCTCTGGAAACACCATATATTTT
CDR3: CASSLDRAATSGNTIYF

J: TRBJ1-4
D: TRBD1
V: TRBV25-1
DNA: TGTGCCAGCAGTGATCCAGGGGGCCGGGGTGAAAAACTGTTTTTT
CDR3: CASSDPGGRGEKLFF

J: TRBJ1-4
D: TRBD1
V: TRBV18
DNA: TGTGCCAGCTCACCACCGGGACAGGCGGGAGGGATTGCAACTAATGAAAAACTGTTTTTT
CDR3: CASSPPGQAGGIATNEKLFF

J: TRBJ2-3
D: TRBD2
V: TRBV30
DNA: TGTGCCTGGAGCCCACCTAGCGGGGGGCGAGATACGCAGTATTTT
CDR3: CAWSPPSGGRDTQYF

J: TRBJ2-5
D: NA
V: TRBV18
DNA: TGTGCCAGCTCACCCCAGTCCTCGGGGGATGGGACCCAGTACTTC
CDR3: CASSPQSSGDGTQYF

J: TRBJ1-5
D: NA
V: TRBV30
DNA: TGTGCCTGGAGTAAGTCAGACAATCAGCCCCAGCATTTT
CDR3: CAWSKSDNQPQHF

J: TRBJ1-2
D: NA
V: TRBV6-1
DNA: TGTGCCAGCACCGAGGGGCCAGGGGCACCCTATGGCTACACCTTC
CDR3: CASTEGPGAPYGYTF

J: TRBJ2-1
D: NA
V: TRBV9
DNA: TGTGCCAGCAGCTCTTCGGGACACCGAAATGAGCAGTTCTTC
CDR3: CASSSSGHRNEQFF

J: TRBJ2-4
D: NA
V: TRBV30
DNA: TGTGCCTGGAGTGTCCAGGGAGGGGGTTTAAACATTCAGTACTTC
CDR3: CAWSVQGGGLNIQYF

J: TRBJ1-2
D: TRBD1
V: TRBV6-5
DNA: TGTGCCAGCAGTTACCCGGGACAGGGGGGGCAGAGGGGCTACACCTTC
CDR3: CASSYPGQGGQRGYTF

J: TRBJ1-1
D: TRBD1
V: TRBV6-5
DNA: TGTGCCAGCAGAAACAGGGGCCGGAACACTGAAGCTTTCTTT
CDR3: CASRNRGRNTEAFF

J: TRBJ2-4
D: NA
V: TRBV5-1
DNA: TGCGCCAGCAGCTTGACACCCCTAGCCAAAAACATTCAGTACTTC
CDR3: CASSLTPLAKNIQYF

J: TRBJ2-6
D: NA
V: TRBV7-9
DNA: TGTGCCAGCAGCTTAGGCGGCTCTGGGGCCAACGTCCTGACTTTC
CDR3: CASSLGGSGANVLTF

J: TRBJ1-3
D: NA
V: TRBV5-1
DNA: TGCGCCAGCAGCTTGAGCCCCTCGGGATCTGGAAACACCATATATTTT
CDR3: CASSLSPSGSGNTIYF

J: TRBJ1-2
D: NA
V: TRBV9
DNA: TGTGCCAGCAGCGGAAACGGTGGCTACACCTTC
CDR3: CASSGNGGYTF

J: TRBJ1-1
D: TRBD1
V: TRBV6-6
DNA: TGTGCCAGCAGTCTCCCAGGACAGGGCAACACTGAAGCTTTCTTT
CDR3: CASSLPGQGNTEAFF

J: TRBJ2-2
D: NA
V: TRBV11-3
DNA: TGTGCCAGCAGCTCTGGACTCTTGAACACCGGGGAGCTGTTTTTT
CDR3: CASSSGLLNTGELFF